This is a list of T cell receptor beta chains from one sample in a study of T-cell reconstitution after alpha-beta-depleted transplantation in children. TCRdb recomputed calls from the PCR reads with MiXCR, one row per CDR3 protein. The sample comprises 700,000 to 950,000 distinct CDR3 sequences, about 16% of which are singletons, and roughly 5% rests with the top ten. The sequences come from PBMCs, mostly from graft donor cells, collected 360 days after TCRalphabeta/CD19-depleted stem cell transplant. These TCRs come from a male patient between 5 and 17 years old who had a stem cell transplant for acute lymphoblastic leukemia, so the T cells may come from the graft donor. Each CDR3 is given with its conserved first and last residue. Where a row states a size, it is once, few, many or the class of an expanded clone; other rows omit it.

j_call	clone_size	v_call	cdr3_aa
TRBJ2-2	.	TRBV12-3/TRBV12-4	CASSFFGGTNTGELFF
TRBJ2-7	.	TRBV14	CASSQQRPSSYEQYF
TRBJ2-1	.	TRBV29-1	CSVEDRRTNEQFF
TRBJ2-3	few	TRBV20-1	CSARTRGDTQYF
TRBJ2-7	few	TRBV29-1	CSAWDRGTLEQYF
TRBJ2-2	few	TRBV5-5	CASSLESGRPGELFF
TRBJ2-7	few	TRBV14	CASSQLGQGPEQYF
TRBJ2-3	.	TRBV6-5	CASSYWAETDTQYF
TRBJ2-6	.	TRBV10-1	CASRTGSTPLSGANVLTF
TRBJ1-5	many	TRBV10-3	CAISGTGNPQHF